Sequencing of this T cell receptor beta chain was carried out in a study of a mutant IDH1 vaccine in newly diagnosed glioma. Study at large: Those enrolled had earlier been treated with radiotherapy, temozolomide, or both, mostly both. Whole-study findings and limits: Immune responses arising from the vaccine appeared in around 93% of patients.

The assay was immunoSEQ multiplex PCR, and TCRdb's table has in-frame clones only and misses some. The sample gives 50,000 to 65,000 clones, about three quarters of which show up once; less than 2% is in the top ten. Regarding time point: baseline, week 1 (first vaccination visit). Stated treatment: pre-vaccination baseline after standard-of-care therapy. New WHO grade 3 or 4 astrocytomas that were IDH1-mutant and ATRX-lost occurred in the donors. The V gene's germline CDR1 is SGDLS and CDR2 YYNGEE. This CDR3 is built from 14 residues. The ends were cut back, 5 bases at V and 1 base at J, with 12 bases in the middle. As for this clone: Antigen unknown.

The TCR sequence derives from a woman aged 35 to 49 with glioma. The gene calls are TRBV9 and TRBJ1-1, with D uncertain. The sample here was PBMCs, taken from a glioma patient treated with radiotherapy, temozolomide or both. The CDR3 region is CASSGPWGNTEAFF. The CDR3 DNA sequence: TGTGCCAGCAGTGGACCCTGGGGGAACACTGAAGCTTTCTTT. The variable domain in full, with the rest retrieved from reference TRBV9 and TRBJ1-1, is DSGVTQTPKHLITATGQRVTLRCSPRSGDLSVYWYQQSLDQGLQFLIQYYNGEERAKGNILERFSAQQFPDLHSELNLSSLELGDSALYFCASSGPWGNTEAFFGQGTRLTVV.